Listed below are T cell receptor beta chains from one sample, sequenced in a study of radiotherapy plus CTLA-4 blockade in lung cancer. Generated by immunoSEQ multiplex PCR, the TCRdb table keeps only in-frame clones and is missing some. The sample contains tens of thousands of clones, more than 60% of which appear only once. The sample in question was peripheral blood, obtained from a patient treated with radiotherapy plus ipilimumab. The origin of the receptors is a human donor with non-small cell lung cancer who had a partial response to radiotherapy plus ipilimumab. Both conserved end residues are part of each CDR3. Fields, in order: clone size, D gene, V gene, J gene, CDR3 DNA, CDR3 protein. A D gene is named only where the DNA matches it firmly. The listing skips clone size in some rows; elsewhere it reads once, few, many or a size class.

.	.	TRBV5-1	TRBJ1-2	TGCGCCAGCAGTCACTCCCCCCGGCAGGGGTGGATTAACTATGGCTACACCTTC	CASSHSPRQGWINYGYTF
.	.	TRBV6-6	TRBJ2-5	TGTGCCAGCAGAGACCTGGAGGGAGAAGAGACCCAGTACTTC	CASRDLEGEETQYF
.	TRBD1	TRBV6-5	TRBJ2-2	TGTGCCAGCAGCTCCGGACAGGGTGCGACCGGGGAGCTGTTTTTT	CASSSGQGATGELFF
once	.	TRBV6-4	TRBJ1-1	TGTGCCAGCAGTGACAGCTCCTTAAACACTGAAGCTTTCTTT	CASSDSSLNTEAFF
.	.	TRBV6-5	TRBJ1-2	TGTGCCAGCAGTTCCTCACAGTATGGCTACACCTTC	CASSSSQYGYTF
once	.	TRBV15	TRBJ2-7	TGTGCCACCAGCAGAGATCTACAGACCTCCTCCTACGAGCAGTACTTC	CATSRDLQTSSYEQYF
.	TRBD1	TRBV7-2	TRBJ1-1	TGTGCCAGCAGCCCGATTTGGAGACAGGGAAGGGAAGCTTTCTTT	CASSPIWRQGREAFF
.	.	TRBV11-2	TRBJ1-4	TGTGCCAGCAGCTCCGGGTTTCGGACGAGGGATGAAAAACTGTTTTTT	CASSSGFRTRDEKLFF
.	.	TRBV29-1	TRBJ2-2	TGCAGCGTCCGGTCCACCCACAACACCGGGGAGCTGTTTTTT	CSVRSTHNTGELFF
once	.	TRBV11-2	TRBJ1-5	TGTGCCAGCAGCTTAGGGCGGGGACGGCCCCAGCATTTT	CASSLGRGRPQHF